Presented here are 25 T cell receptor beta chains from one specimen sequenced in a study of CD8 T cells in ankylosing spondylitis. Findings and caveats of the study: A TCR beta motif of about eight highly homologous variants seemed to mark ankylosing spondylitis blood.

TCRdb processed the 5' RACE reads anew with MiXCR; each CDR3 protein has one entry. This table has about 450,000 distinct CDR3 sequences, roughly 27% appearing once. Antigen specificity for these receptors is unknown. Sample: blood, either unsorted or a sorted T cell fraction (not recorded which). These receptors came from a male donor with ankylosing spondylitis.

In its sample, this clonotype was seen a few times. The V call is TRBV5-1, the J call TRBJ2-5; 7 nucleotides agree with TRBD2. Germline lookup yields CDR1 SGHRS and CDR2 YFSETQ. The CDR3 spans 13 residues. Losses at the gene ends were 3 bases for V and 3 bases for J; bases not matched to a gene: 2. The DNA of the CDR3 is TGCGCCAGCAGCTGGACTAGAGAAGAGACCCAGTACTTC. It specifies CASSWTREETQYF.

The J gene is TRBJ2-5, the V gene TRBV20-1, with D possibly matching TRBD2 (5 bases). The CDR3 length is 13 residues. V lost 2 bases and J 2 bases, leaving 9 bases between the germline ends. The germline V gene encodes CDR1 DFQATT and CDR2 SNEGSKA (reference sequence). The CDR3 spells CSARLTGQETQYF. CDR3 DNA sequence: TGCAGTGCTAGATTGACGGGACAAGAGACCCAGTACTTC.

This clonotype was seen only once. The chain is built from TRBV20-1 and TRBJ2-5, with TRBD2 matching 7 bases. This CDR3 is built from 12 residues. The germline V gene has CDR1 DFQATT and CDR2 SNEGSKA (reference sequence). The V and J ends lost 4 bases and 4 bases, in that order; junction bases with no gene match: 3. CDR3 amino acids: CSATTGGETQYF. DNA for the CDR3: TGCAGTGCTACGACGGGGGGAGAGACCCAGTACTTC.

This clonotype was counted a few times. The V call is TRBV3-1, the J call TRBJ2-2; no clear D. The CDR3 is 14 amino acids. Trimming took 4 bases from V and 6 from J, leaving 12 bases between them. Germline loops: CDR1 LGHDT, CDR2 YNNKEL (reference sequence). The CDR3 is CASSPAGRSGELFF. The CDR3 DNA sequence: TGTGCCAGCAGCCCAGCTGGACGGTCCGGGGAGCTGTTTTTT.

The table lists this clonotype with a few counts. The CDR3 DNA is TGTGCCAGCAGCTTGCTAGGCGGGAGTGTTGAGCAGTTCTTC. Translating gives CASSLLGGSVEQFF. The chain joins TRBV7-9 to TRBJ2-1, with 7 bases that match TRBD2. The CDR3 contains 14 residues. The V and J ends lost 3 bases and 9 bases, in that order; junction bases with no gene match: 8. Germline V gene sequence: CDR1 SEHNR, CDR2 FQNEAQ (reference sequence).

This rearrangement joins TRBV7-2 to TRBJ2-1, with 11 bases that match TRBD2. The CDR3 totals 14 residues. The germline V gene encodes CDR1 SGHTA and CDR2 FQGNSA. The J segment lost 7 bases and the V segment lost 5 bases, leaving 4 bases of the junction unmatched. CDR3 residues: CASSTTSGTNEQFF. Written as DNA, the CDR3 is TGTGCCAGCAGCACGACTAGCGGGACGAATGAGCAGTTCTTC.

This sequence joins TRBV4-2 and TRBJ1-3, with 9 nucleotides matching TRBD1. Germline V gene sequence: CDR1 LGHNA, CDR2 YNFKEQ. The CDR3 runs 16 residues. The V segment lost 5 bases and the J segment 3 bases; nucleotides outside the gene matches: 8. For the CDR3, the DNA is TGTGCCAGCAGCTTAATCGACAGGGGGTTTGGAAACACCATATATTTT. This encodes CASSLIDRGFGNTIYF.

Only a few counts were recorded for this clonotype. V usage is TRBV6-6 and J usage is TRBJ1-1; weak D call: TRBD1 (5 bases). The CDR3 spans 13 residues. V was shortened by 2 bases and J by 3 bases, with 7 bases between the two germline ends. CDR1 and CDR2 (germline): MNHNY, SVGAGI (reference sequence). For the CDR3, the DNA is TGTGCCAGCAGTTACGGCAGGGACACTGAAGCTTTCTTT. Amino acids: CASSYGRDTEAFF.

This chain uses TRBV20-1 with TRBJ1-1, with D possibly being TRBD1 (6 bases). The CDR3 consists of 14 residues. V shed 0 bases and J shed 11 bases, with 19 bases lying between them. The germline V gene has CDR1 DFQATT and CDR2 SNEGSKA (reference sequence). CDR3 loop: CSARDRRGPQGAFF. The CDR3, as DNA: TGCAGTGCTAGAGATAGGAGGGGCCCCCAGGGGGCTTTCTTT.

The chain recombines TRBV20-1 with TRBJ2-1; 15 bases line up with TRBD2. Germline CDR1 DFQATT, CDR2 SNEGSKA (reference sequence). With V trimmed by 5 bases and J by 7 bases, 6 bases remained unmatched. CDR3 length equals 15 residues. For the CDR3, the DNA is TGCAGTGCTTACGGACTAGCGGGAGGGTTGAATGAGCAGTTCTTC. Translated, it gives CSAYGLAGGLNEQFF.

The chain links TRBV7-2 to TRBJ2-1, with D hard to call. V dropped 1 base and J dropped 3 bases, with 10 bases sitting between them. The CDR3 covers 15 residues. Germline-derived CDR1 and CDR2 are SGHTA and FQGNSA. The CDR3 loop reads CASSLGPVVYNEQFF. The CDR3 region has the DNA TGTGCCAGCAGCTTAGGTCCAGTGGTCTACAATGAGCAGTTCTTC.

Only a few counts were recorded for this clonotype. The chain recombines TRBV29-1 with TRBJ2-7; D remains unclear. The CDR3 extends over 12 amino acids. V lost 6 bases, J lost 6 bases, and 15 bases lay in between. CDR1 is SQVTM and CDR2 is ANQGSEA in the germline V gene. The CDR3 DNA follows: TGCAGCGTAGCCGGGCCTCTGGGCGAGCAGTACGTC. Translating it yields CSVAGPLGEQYV.

This clonotype was seen once. The chain links TRBV3-1 to TRBJ1-2, with a tentative D call TRBD1 (5 bases). The germline V gene encodes CDR1 LGHDT and CDR2 YNNKEL (reference sequence). V gave up 0 bases and J gave up 4 bases, with 15 bases separating them. This CDR3 contains 16 residues. CDR3 region: CASSQEWGGERYGYTF. The DNA of the CDR3 is TGTGCCAGCAGCCAAGAGTGGGGCGGCGAACGCTATGGCTACACCTTC. Full variable domain (outside the CDR3, taken from reference TRBV3-1 and TRBJ1-2): DTAVSQTPKYLVTQMGNDKSIKCEQNLGHDTMYWYKQDSKKFLKIMFSYNNKELIINETVPNRFSPKSPDKAHLNLHINSLELGDSAVYFCASSQEWGGERYGYTFGSGTRLTVV.

This clonotype was detected a few times. The chain joins TRBV5-1 to TRBJ1-1; 9 nucleotides align to TRBD1. CDR3 length: 15 amino acids. From germline, CDR1 is SGHRS and CDR2 YFSETQ. Trimming removed 7 bases from V and 4 bases from J; junction bases left unmatched: 11. The CDR3 nucleotides read TGCGCCAGCCAGCCAGGACAGGGGTGGTCCACTGAAGCTTTCTTT. The encoded protein is CASQPGQGWSTEAFF.

The chain employs TRBV24-1 and TRBJ1-5; D gene unclear. The CDR3 contains 16 residues. In germline, CDR1 is KGHDR, CDR2 SFDVKD. Trimming took 0 bases from V and 2 from J, leaving 10 bases between them. CDR3 DNA sequence: TGTGCCACCAGTGATTTGGCCGGGGATGGCAATCAGCCCCAGCATTTT. Residues: CATSDLAGDGNQPQHF.

CDR3 coding DNA: TGTGCCAGCAGTGTCCGGGGGAGGTATGGCTACACCTTC. This sequence encodes CASSVRGRYGYTF. The chain uses TRBV12-3 or TRBV12-4 and TRBJ1-2; TRBD1 might be the D (5 bases). The V end lost 5 bases, the J end lost 5 bases, and 12 bases lay between the germline ends. The CDR3 totals 13 residues.

This clonotype was counted a single time. This chain links TRBV18 with TRBJ2-1; possible D gene TRBD1, 6 bases. This CDR3 comprises 14 residues. Germline CDR1 KGHSH, CDR2 LQKENI. V lost 6 bases, J lost 9 bases, and 18 bases lay in between. CDR3 sequence: CASSGSLQGGEQFF. The CDR3 coding sequence is TGTGCCAGCTCTGGAAGCCTACAGGGCGGTGAGCAGTTCTTC. Together with reference TRBV18 and TRBJ2-1, the CDR3 gives the full variable domain: NAGVMQNPRHLVRRRGQEARLRCSPMKGHSHVYWYRQLPEEGLKFMVYLQKENIIDESGMPKERFSAEFPKEGPSILRIQQVVRGDSAAYFCASSGSLQGGEQFFGPGTRLTVL.

The V call is TRBV7-9, the J call TRBJ2-7; unclear D gene. The CDR3 sequence is 13 residues long. Germline V gene lookup returns CDR1 SEHNR and CDR2 FQNEAQ (reference sequence). V was pared by 2 bases and J by 7 bases, with 12 bases between. The CDR3 sequence is CASSLSTSSEQYV. Here the CDR3 DNA reads TGTGCCAGCAGCTTATCAACGAGTTCAGAGCAGTACGTC.

J is TRBJ2-1 and V is TRBV24-1, with 7 positions matching TRBD2. The CDR3 spans 16 residues. Trimming took 2 bases from V and 9 from J; bases not matched to a gene: 12. The germline V gene has CDR1 KGHDR and CDR2 SFDVKD. Here the CDR3 reads CATSDSGGSRPIEQFF. The DNA for the CDR3 is TGTGCCACCAGTGATTCTGGCGGGAGTAGGCCCATTGAGCAGTTCTTC.

This clonotype was detected a few times. This chain connects TRBV5-1 to TRBJ2-3; 7 nucleotides line up with TRBD2. Losses at the gene ends were 4 bases for V and 4 bases for J; bases not matched to a gene: 9. CDR1 is SGHRS and CDR2 is YFSETQ in the germline V gene. The CDR3 length is 15 residues. CDR3 sequence: CASSTSGGSADTQYF. CDR3 DNA: TGCGCCAGCAGCACCTCGGGCGGGAGTGCAGATACGCAGTATTTT.

The CDR3 sequence: CASSVEGSGPQHF. In DNA form, the CDR3 reads TGTGCCAGCAGCGTAGAAGGGTCCGGGCCCCAGCATTTT. The chain uses TRBV9 and TRBJ1-5; no definite D call. This CDR3 region has 13 residues. V shed 0 bases and J shed 9 bases, with 10 bases lying between them. CDR1 is SGDLS, CDR2 YYNGEE, per germline.

The rearrangement uses TRBV24-1 and TRBJ2-1, with D maybe TRBD1 (6 bases). Trimming took off 5 bases at V and 3 bases at J, with 13 bases between the two ends. The CDR3 spans 15 residues. CDR1 and CDR2 (germline): KGHDR, SFDVKD. CDR3: CATSVGRQDYNEQFF. DNA for the CDR3: TGTGCCACCAGTGTCGGAAGACAGGACTACAATGAGCAGTTCTTC.

This clonotype has a handful of counts. V gene TRBV5-1 combines with J gene TRBJ1-6; 10 nucleotides match TRBD1. Germline lookup yields CDR1 SGHRS and CDR2 YFSETQ. This CDR3 is 16 amino acids long. Unmatched junction bases numbered 4, after V lost 3 bases and J lost 4 bases. The CDR3: CASSWGTGEYNSPLHF. DNA of the CDR3: TGCGCCAGCAGCTGGGGGACAGGGGAATATAATTCACCCCTCCACTTT.

This clonotype was detected many times. CDR3 amino acids: CASSLAGGGTPGELFF. The DNA for the CDR3 is TGTGCCAGCAGCTTAGCGGGGGGCGGGACTCCAGGAGAGCTGTTTTTT. The chain uses TRBV7-2 and TRBJ2-2, with D perhaps TRBD1 or TRBD2 (6 bases each). Trimming removed 0 bases from V and 11 bases from J, with 19 bases in between. The V gene's germline CDR1 is SGHTA and CDR2 FQGNSA. CDR3 length equals 16 residues.

V gene TRBV29-1 combines with J gene TRBJ1-1, with D possibly TRBD1 on 6 matching bases. V lost 6 bases and J lost 1, with 12 bases in between. Germline values: CDR1 SQVTM, CDR2 ANQGSEA. This CDR3 comprises 13 residues. CDR3: CSVAGARNTEAFF. In nucleotides, the CDR3 is TGCAGCGTGGCAGGGGCCCGGAACACTGAAGCTTTCTTT.